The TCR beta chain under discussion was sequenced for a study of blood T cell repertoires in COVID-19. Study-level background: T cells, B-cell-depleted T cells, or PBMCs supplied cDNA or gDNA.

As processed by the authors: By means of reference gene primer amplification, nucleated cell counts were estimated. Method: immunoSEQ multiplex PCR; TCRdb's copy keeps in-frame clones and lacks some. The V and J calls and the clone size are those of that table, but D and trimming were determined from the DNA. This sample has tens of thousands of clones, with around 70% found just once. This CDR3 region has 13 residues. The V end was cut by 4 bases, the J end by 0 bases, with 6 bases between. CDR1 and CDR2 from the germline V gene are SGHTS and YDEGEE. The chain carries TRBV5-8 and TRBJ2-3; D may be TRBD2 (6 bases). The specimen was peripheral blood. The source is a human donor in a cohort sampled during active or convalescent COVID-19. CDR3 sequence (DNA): TGTGCCAGCAGCCGGGAGAGCACAGATACGCAGTATTTT. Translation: CASSRESTDTQYF.